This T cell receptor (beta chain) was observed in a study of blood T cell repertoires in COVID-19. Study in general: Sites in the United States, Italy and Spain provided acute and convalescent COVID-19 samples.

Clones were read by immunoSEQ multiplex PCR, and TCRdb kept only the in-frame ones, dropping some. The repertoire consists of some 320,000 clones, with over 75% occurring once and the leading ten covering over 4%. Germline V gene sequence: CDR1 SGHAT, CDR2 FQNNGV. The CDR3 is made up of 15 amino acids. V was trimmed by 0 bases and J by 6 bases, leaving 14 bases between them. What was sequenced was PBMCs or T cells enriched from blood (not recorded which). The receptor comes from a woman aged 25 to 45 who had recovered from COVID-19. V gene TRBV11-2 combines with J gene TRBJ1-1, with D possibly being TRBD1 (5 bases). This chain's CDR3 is CASSLEGQGGAEAFF. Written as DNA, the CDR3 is TGTGCCAGCAGCTTAGAAGGGCAGGGCGGCGCTGAAGCTTTCTTT.